The rows below give T cell receptor beta chains drawn from one sample of a study of beta chain features in type 1 diabetes. Method: immunoSEQ multiplex PCR; TCRdb's copy keeps in-frame clones and lacks some. The table has roughly 500,000 clones, roughly 31% seen once. Input material: naive CD4+ T cells from blood. These receptors were collected from a man aged 18 to 30 in good health. Each CDR3 is given with its conserved first and last residue. Each record gives: clone size, J gene, D gene, V gene, CDR3 protein, CDR3 DNA. A D gene is named only where the DNA matches it firmly. Clone size is stated in some rows and not others, as once, few, many or a class when expanded.

abundance: -
j_gene: TRBJ2-1
d_gene: -
v_gene: TRBV7-6
CDR3aa: CASSPDTEQFF
CDR3nt: TGTGCCAGCAGCCCGGACACCGAGCAGTTCTTC

abundance: -
j_gene: TRBJ2-7
d_gene: TRBD2
v_gene: TRBV7-6
CDR3aa: CASSSRTSGRIYEQYF
CDR3nt: TGTGCCAGCAGCTCCCGGACTAGCGGGAGGATCTACGAGCAGTACTTC

abundance: few
j_gene: TRBJ2-5
d_gene: -
v_gene: TRBV15
CDR3aa: CATTELDRYTQYF
CDR3nt: TGTGCCACCACCGAGCTTGATAGGTACACCCAGTACTTC

abundance: few
j_gene: TRBJ2-7
d_gene: -
v_gene: TRBV29-1
CDR3aa: CSVGTYSYEQYF
CDR3nt: TGCAGCGTTGGCACGTACTCCTACGAGCAGTACTTC

abundance: -
j_gene: TRBJ2-7
d_gene: -
v_gene: TRBV30
CDR3aa: CAWSDRRYEQYF
CDR3nt: TGTGCCTGGAGTGATCGACGGTACGAGCAGTACTTC

abundance: -
j_gene: TRBJ2-1
d_gene: -
v_gene: TRBV5-6
CDR3aa: CASSSIQGYNEQFF
CDR3nt: TGTGCCAGCAGCTCGATACAGGGCTACAATGAGCAGTTCTTC

abundance: -
j_gene: TRBJ1-5
d_gene: TRBD1
v_gene: TRBV7-9
CDR3aa: CASSQGVDRGQPQHF
CDR3nt: TGTGCCAGCAGCCAAGGAGTTGACAGGGGCCAGCCCCAGCATTTT

abundance: -
j_gene: TRBJ2-3
d_gene: -
v_gene: TRBV30
CDR3aa: CAWQTGTLTNTQYF
CDR3nt: TGTGCCTGGCAAACAGGCACCCTCACAAATACGCAGTATTTT

abundance: -
j_gene: TRBJ2-1
d_gene: -
v_gene: TRBV18
CDR3aa: CASSRTSSSSYNEQFF
CDR3nt: TGTGCCAGCTCACGAACGAGTAGCAGCTCCTACAATGAGCAGTTCTTC

abundance: -
j_gene: TRBJ2-5
d_gene: -
v_gene: TRBV4-1
CDR3aa: CASSQDREETQYF
CDR3nt: TGCGCCAGCAGCCAAGACAGGGAAGAGACCCAGTACTTC

abundance: few
j_gene: TRBJ2-1
d_gene: -
v_gene: TRBV30
CDR3aa: CAWSTGGWRDNEQFF
CDR3nt: TGTGCCTGGAGTACTGGGGGGTGGCGAGACAATGAGCAGTTCTTC

abundance: few
j_gene: TRBJ1-2
d_gene: -
v_gene: TRBV29-1
CDR3aa: CSVEDPKVGYTF
CDR3nt: TGCAGCGTTGAAGACCCTAAGGTTGGCTACACCTTC

abundance: -
j_gene: TRBJ2-5
d_gene: TRBD1
v_gene: TRBV18
CDR3aa: CASSPTGGETQYF
CDR3nt: TGTGCCAGCTCACCAACAGGGGGGGAGACCCAGTACTTC

abundance: -
j_gene: TRBJ2-1
d_gene: TRBD2
v_gene: TRBV27
CDR3aa: CASSLISGAYNEQFF
CDR3nt: TGTGCCAGCAGTTTAATTAGCGGGGCCTACAATGAGCAGTTCTTC

abundance: -
j_gene: TRBJ2-3
d_gene: -
v_gene: TRBV9
CDR3aa: CASSLLGGWTDTQYF
CDR3nt: TGTGCCAGCAGCTTACTCGGCGGCTGGACAGATACGCAGTATTTT

abundance: -
j_gene: TRBJ2-7
d_gene: -
v_gene: TRBV18
CDR3aa: CASSPTQGEAEQYF
CDR3nt: TGTGCCAGCTCACCGACGCAGGGTGAGGCCGAGCAGTACTTC

abundance: -
j_gene: TRBJ2-5
d_gene: TRBD2
v_gene: TRBV29-1
CDR3aa: CSVKPGTSGSETQYF
CDR3nt: TGCAGCGTTAAGCCCGGGACTAGCGGTTCAGAGACCCAGTACTTC

abundance: few
j_gene: TRBJ2-6
d_gene: -
v_gene: TRBV5-1
CDR3aa: CASSRTSSGANVLTF
CDR3nt: TGCGCCAGCAGCCGGACATCTTCTGGGGCCAACGTCCTGACTTTC

abundance: -
j_gene: TRBJ2-5
d_gene: -
v_gene: TRBV10-3
CDR3aa: CAISEGAQETQYF
CDR3nt: TGTGCCATCAGTGAAGGGGCCCAAGAGACCCAGTACTTC

abundance: -
j_gene: TRBJ1-1
d_gene: -
v_gene: TRBV29-1
CDR3aa: CSASPTGGGTEAFF
CDR3nt: TGCAGCGCTTCCCCGACGGGGGGCGGCACTGAAGCTTTCTTT

abundance: -
j_gene: TRBJ2-7
d_gene: TRBD1
v_gene: TRBV18
CDR3aa: CASSLDRAYEQYF
CDR3nt: TGTGCCAGCTCATTGGACAGGGCCTACGAGCAGTACTTC

abundance: once
j_gene: TRBJ1-1
d_gene: -
v_gene: TRBV28
CDR3aa: CASSLGRVNTEAFF
CDR3nt: TGTGCCAGCAGTCTCGGAAGGGTGAACACTGAAGCTTTCTTT

abundance: once
j_gene: TRBJ2-7
d_gene: -
v_gene: TRBV10-3
CDR3aa: CAISESLGTYEQYF
CDR3nt: TGTGCCATCAGTGAGTCGTTAGGTACCTACGAGCAGTACTTC

abundance: -
j_gene: TRBJ2-5
d_gene: -
v_gene: TRBV7-7
CDR3aa: CASSFLETQYF
CDR3nt: TGTGCCAGCAGCTTTTTAGAGACCCAGTACTTC

abundance: -
j_gene: TRBJ2-4
d_gene: -
v_gene: TRBV28
CDR3aa: CASSFVLTASGSLMAKNIQYF
CDR3nt: TGTGCCAGCAGTTTTGTCCTAACTGCTTCAGGGTCCCTGATGGCCAAAAACATTCAGTACTTC